This TCR beta chain was profiled in a study of blood T cell repertoires in COVID-19. The V gene's germline CDR1 is GTSNPN and CDR2 SVGIG (reference sequence). CDR3 length: 14 amino acids. Deletions cut 5 bases from V and 3 bases from J, with 16 bases between. Libraries were prepared by immunoSEQ multiplex PCR; TCRdb keeps only in-frame clonotypes and omits some of them. The sample includes fewer than 300,000 clones, roughly 92% of them seen just once. Sample: peripheral blood. The V call is TRBV30, the J call TRBJ1-1; perhaps TRBD1 as D (6 bases). The sequence was collected from a woman aged 25 to 39 with COVID-19, enrolled during active disease. The CDR3 DNA follows: TGTGCCTGGGGAGGGGGTATCGGGGACACTGAAGCTTTCTTT. As protein: CAWGGGIGDTEAFF.